The 17 T cell receptor beta chains in this list originate from one sample, sequenced in a study of cytomegalovirus exposure and HLA in healthy donors. Primers: 60 Vbeta forward and 13 Jbeta reverse. Method: immunoSEQ multiplex PCR; TCRdb's copy keeps in-frame clones and lacks some. The repertoire has some 100,000 clones, approximately 81% of them found once; the top ten carry around 3%. Sequencing input: PBMCs. The receptor set was obtained from a male donor in good health and CMV-seropositive.

The V and J genes are TRBV11-2 and TRBJ1-1; 7 nucleotides align to TRBD1. Germline trimming cut 6 bases from V and 1 base from J; bases unmatched to any gene: 5. This CDR3 region has 14 residues. Germline V gene data show CDR1 as SGHAT and CDR2 as FQNNGV. The CDR3 sequence: CASRIGQENTEAFF. As DNA, the CDR3 is TGTGCCAGCAGGATCGGACAGGAGAACACTGAAGCTTTCTTT.

As concerns this clone: A junction boundary mismatches the germline segment, possibly from a read error. The chain uses TRBV11-2 and TRBJ2-7; 9 bases agree with TRBD1. The CDR3 is 12 amino acids. CDR1 and CDR2 (germline): SGHAT, FQNNGV. DNA of the CDR3: TGTGCCAGCAGCCCGACCGGGACAGGGAATCACTTC. Translated: CASSPTGTGNHF.

The chain combines TRBV30 with TRBJ2-7, with 7 bases lining up with TRBD1. CDR1 is GTSNPN, CDR2 SVGIG, per germline (reference sequence). The CDR3 runs 13 residues. J gave up 6 bases and V 4 bases, and 9 bases lay outside the gene matches. Here the CDR3 reads CAWTPTGRGEQYF. CDR3 in DNA: TGTGCCTGGACTCCGACAGGGCGAGGCGAGCAGTACTTC.

J is TRBJ1-5 and V is TRBV19; TRBD1 matches 7 bases. With 7 bases clipped from V and 0 bases from J, the junction kept 6 bases outside the gene matches. From germline, CDR1 is LNHDA and CDR2 SQIVND (reference sequence). This CDR3 has 15 amino acids. This CDR3 reads CASTLQGSSNQPQHF. Written as DNA, the CDR3 is TGTGCCAGTACCTTACAGGGGAGTAGCAATCAGCCCCAGCATTTT.

The J gene is TRBJ1-1, the V gene TRBV19; 10 bases agree with TRBD1. Looked up from germline, CDR1 is LNHDA and CDR2 is SQIVND (reference sequence). J gave up 5 bases and V 7 bases, and 1 base lay outside the gene matches. CDR3 length equals 12 residues. The CDR3 DNA sequence: TGTGCCAGTAAGGACAGGGGGACTGAAGCTTTCTTT. Amino acids: CASKDRGTEAFF.

This clone was detected a few times. The chain combines TRBV27 with TRBJ1-1; TRBD1 is a possible D gene (5 bases). Trimming removed 9 bases at V and 3 bases at J, with 23 bases between. This CDR3 has 16 residues. Looked up from germline, CDR1 is MNHEY and CDR2 is SMNVEV (reference sequence). CDR3 sequence: CASSTRDFHRDTEAFF. CDR3 sequence (DNA): TGTGCCAGTTCCACCCGGGACTTCCATCGGGACACTGAAGCTTTCTTT.

For the CDR3, the DNA is TGTGCCAGCAGCTTTTCAGGGGCAAGTTCACCCCTCCACTTT. This encodes CASSFSGASSPLHF. V is TRBV5-4 and J is TRBJ1-6, with D tentatively TRBD1 (6 bases). This CDR3 contains 14 residues. V was cut by 2 bases and J by 9 bases, with 12 bases left in between. CDR1 and CDR2 from the germline V gene are SGHNT and YYREEE (reference sequence).

The chain uses TRBV29-1 and TRBJ2-5; no clear D. The DNA matches TRBJ2-7 better at its end, which makes the J call doubtful. The germline gives CDR1 SQVTM, CDR2 ANQGSEA. The CDR3 loop spans 12 amino acids. In DNA, the CDR3 is TGCAGCGTTATCGCCCCAGACTACGAGCAGTACTTC. Its protein product is CSVIAPDYEQYF.

A few counts support this clone. The chain links TRBV14 to TRBJ1-2; 8 positions match TRBD1. The CDR3 extends over 15 amino acids. With V trimmed by 4 bases and J by 2 bases, 6 bases remained unmatched. Germline V gene data show CDR1 as SGHDN and CDR2 as FVKESK. DNA of the CDR3: TGTGCCAGCAGCCTAAGGACAGGGTGGAACTATGGCTACACCTTC. Encoded protein: CASSLRTGWNYGYTF.

The chain combines TRBV5-1 with TRBJ2-5; D is uncertain. V lost 1 base, J lost 2 bases, and 12 bases lay in between. This CDR3 is 15 amino acids long. Per germline, CDR1 SGHRS and CDR2 YFSETQ. The DNA of the CDR3 is TGCGCCAGCAGCTTGCAGTCTCGTTCACAAGAGACCCAGTACTTC. Translation: CASSLQSRSQETQYF.

This CDR3 reads CASSVVGQNHGYTF. The DNA of the CDR3 is TGTGCCAGCAGCGTAGTTGGACAGAACCATGGCTACACCTTC. The chain combines TRBV9 with TRBJ1-2; D is possibly TRBD1 (6 bases). Trimming took off 0 bases at V and 6 bases at J, with 12 bases between the two ends. CDR1 is SGDLS and CDR2 is YYNGEE in the germline V gene. The CDR3 runs 14 residues.

The chain uses TRBV7-6 and TRBJ2-2; the D gene is possibly TRBD2 (6 bases). V was cut by 10 bases and J by 7 bases, with 22 bases left in between. The germline CDR1 and CDR2 sequences are SGHVS and FNYEAQ. The CDR3 totals 15 residues. CDR3 residues: CATARDPGRIGELFF. CDR3 bases: TGTGCCACCGCCCGGGACCCAGGGAGGATCGGGGAGCTGTTTTTT.

The chain employs TRBV14 and TRBJ1-6; 7 nucleotides agree with TRBD1. Germline lookup yields CDR1 SGHDN and CDR2 FVKESK. V shed 1 base, J shed 9 bases, and the junction held 6 bases outside the gene matches. The CDR3 covers 15 residues. The chain's CDR3 is CASSQVQGLVSPLHF. CDR3 sequence (DNA): TGTGCCAGCAGCCAAGTACAGGGGTTGGTTTCACCCCTCCACTTT.

V gene TRBV4-3 combines with J gene TRBJ1-1; D gene ambiguous. Germline V gene data show CDR1 as LGHNA and CDR2 as YSLEER. The V and J ends lost 1 base and 1 base respectively, with 10 bases between them. The length of the CDR3 is 15 residues. The chain's CDR3 is CASSQAPSRNTEAFF. DNA of the CDR3: TGCGCCAGCAGCCAAGCCCCGTCCAGGAACACTGAAGCTTTCTTT.

V and J are TRBV10-2 and TRBJ1-2, with D tentatively TRBD1 (6 bases). This CDR3 spans 14 amino acids. V lost 0 bases and J lost 2, with 7 bases in between. CDR1 is WSHSY, CDR2 SAAADI, per germline. CDR3 in amino acids: CASSESTGNYGYTF. The CDR3 coding sequence is TGCGCCAGCAGTGAGTCCACAGGGAACTATGGCTACACCTTC.

The chain carries TRBV14 and TRBJ2-1; possible D gene TRBD2, 6 bases. The CDR3 is made up of 15 amino acids. Germline CDR1 reads SGHDN; CDR2 reads FVKESK. V was shortened by 4 bases and J by 3 bases, with 13 bases between the two germline ends. CDR3 DNA: TGTGCCAGCAGCCGCCGCCTAGCGCTCTACAATGAGCAGTTCTTC. Protein sequence: CASSRRLALYNEQFF.

This clone occurred a few times. The CDR3: CASSVLEGTEAFF. As DNA, the CDR3 is TGTGCCAGCAGTGTATTGGAGGGGACTGAAGCTTTCTTT. The V gene is TRBV6-1, the J gene TRBJ1-1; D perhaps matches TRBD1 (5 bases). V was clipped by 4 bases and J by 5 bases, with 11 bases between them. CDR3 length: 13 amino acids. Germline CDR1 and CDR2: MNHNS and SASEGT.